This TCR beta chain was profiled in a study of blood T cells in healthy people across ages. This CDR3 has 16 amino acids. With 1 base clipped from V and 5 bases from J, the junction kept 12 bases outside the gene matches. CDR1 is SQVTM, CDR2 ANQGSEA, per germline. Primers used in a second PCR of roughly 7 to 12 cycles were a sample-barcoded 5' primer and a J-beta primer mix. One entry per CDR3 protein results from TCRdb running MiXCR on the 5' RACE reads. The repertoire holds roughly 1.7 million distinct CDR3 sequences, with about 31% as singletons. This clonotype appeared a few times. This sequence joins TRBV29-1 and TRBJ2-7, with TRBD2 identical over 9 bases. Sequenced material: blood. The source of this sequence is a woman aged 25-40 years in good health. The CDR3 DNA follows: TGCAGCGTTGAAGTAATCTCCGGCGGGAGGGCCAACGAGCAGTACTTC. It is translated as CSVEVISGGRANEQYF.